Below are 14 T cell receptor beta chains sequenced from a single sample in a study of blood T cells in healthy people across ages. The second PCR ran 7 to 11 cycles with a sample-barcoded 5' primer and J-beta primers. TCRdb passed the 5' RACE reads through MiXCR, listing each CDR3 protein once. The repertoire holds about 690,000 distinct CDR3 sequences, with less than 45% as singletons. Sequencing input: blood. The receptors originated from a man older than 75 in good health.

The gene calls are TRBV9 and TRBJ1-6, with D hard to call. CDR1 is SGDLS and CDR2 is YYNGEE in the germline V gene. Between the trimmed V and J ends, which lost 4 bases and 8 bases, there was a span of 19 bases. CDR3 length equals 16 residues. This CDR3 reads CASSPYDRLGDSPLHF. The CDR3 bases are TGTGCCAGCAGCCCCTACGACCGCTTGGGAGATTCACCCCTCCACTTT.

The chain has TRBV6-2 or TRBV6-3 and TRBJ2-1, with 9 bases matching TRBD2. Germline V gene sequence: CDR1 MNHEY, CDR2 SVGEGT. J gave up 5 bases and V 7 bases, and 6 bases lay outside the gene matches. This CDR3 is built from 14 residues. As DNA, the CDR3 is TGTGCCAGCACTGATGGACTAGCGAACAATGAGCAGTTCTTC. Translation: CASTDGLANNEQFF.

This chain connects TRBV5-1 to TRBJ2-2, with 7 bases lining up with TRBD2. Germline assignment: CDR1 SGHRS and CDR2 YFSETQ. The J segment lost 1 base and the V segment lost 1 base, leaving 4 bases of the junction unmatched. The CDR3 runs 16 residues. This CDR3 is CASSLLSGVNTGELFF. The CDR3 nucleotides read TGCGCCAGCAGCTTGCTAAGCGGGGTGAACACCGGGGAGCTGTTTTTT.

This clonotype has only a few counts. The chain links TRBV29-1 to TRBJ2-3; TRBD1 aligns across 9 bases. The CDR3 is made up of 19 amino acids. Per the germline V gene, CDR1 is SQVTM and CDR2 is ANQGSEA. Unmatched junction bases numbered 18, after V lost 4 bases and J lost 1 base. CDR3 region: CSVGGGPGQGRLGTDTQYF. Written as DNA, the CDR3 is TGCAGCGTTGGGGGGGGGCCGGGACAGGGAAGGCTCGGCACAGATACGCAGTATTTT.

For this clonotype: One end of the junction varies from germline; a read error may be responsible. The chain employs TRBV4-2 and TRBJ2-2, with 7 bases that match TRBD2. The CDR3 runs 17 residues. Germline V gene data show CDR1 as LGHNA and CDR2 as YNFKEQ. DNA of the CDR3: TGTGCCAGCAGCCAGGGAAAGACGGGACTATTCACCGGGGAGCGGTTTTTT. Translation gives CASSQGKTGLFTGERFF.

This clonotype was seen only a few times. The chain is built from TRBV7-2 and TRBJ2-3, with D possibly TRBD2 on 6 matching bases. Looked up from germline, CDR1 is SGHTA and CDR2 is FQGNSA. The CDR3 runs 15 residues. The ends were cut back, 5 bases at V and 0 bases at J, with 12 bases in the middle. The DNA for the CDR3 is TGTGCCAGCAGCCATCGGCGGGGCAGCACAGATACGCAGTATTTT. Translation gives CASSHRRGSTDTQYF.

The chain joins TRBV27 to TRBJ1-3, with 8 bases fitting TRBD1. CDR1 MNHEY and CDR2 SMNVEV come from the germline V gene (reference sequence). The CDR3 contains 13 residues. V shed 5 bases, J shed 8 bases, and the junction held 5 bases outside the gene matches. The CDR3 spells CASSRDRGHTIYF. The CDR3 region has the DNA TGTGCCAGCAGTCGAGACAGGGGCCACACCATATATTTT.

This clonotype was seen a single time. This chain's CDR3 is CATHPGGIADTQYF. The DNA of the CDR3 is TGTGCCACCCACCCGGGGGGGATCGCGGATACGCAGTATTTT. V gene TRBV6-2 or TRBV6-3 combines with J gene TRBJ2-3, with 8 positions matching TRBD2. Germline CDR1 is MNHEY and CDR2 is SVGEGT. CDR3 size: 14 residues. After removal of 10 bases from V and 6 bases from J, the junction contained 12 bases not matched to a gene.

The gene calls are TRBV11-2 and TRBJ2-5; D perhaps matches TRBD2 (5 bases). The CDR3 runs 16 residues. The V gene lost 5 bases and the J gene lost 5 bases, with 21 bases spanning the gap. Germline CDR1 reads SGHAT; CDR2 reads FQNNGV. This CDR3 reads CASSAVLQNRGETQYF. For the CDR3, the DNA is TGTGCCAGCAGCGCAGTCCTTCAAAACCGAGGGGAGACCCAGTACTTC.

For this clonotype: This sequence may be a read error, since a much larger clone differs from it by one base. This chain connects TRBV5-1 to TRBJ2-7; tentative D call: TRBD1 (6 bases). The J call is uncertain, as TRBJ2-5 better fits the DNA end. Germline assignment: CDR1 SGHRS and CDR2 YFSETQ. CDR3 length: 18 amino acids. CDR3 protein: CASSLARGDGSGTQTQYF. The CDR3 DNA reads as TGCGCCAGCAGCTTGGCCCGCGGAGACGGCTCCGGGACACAGACCCAGTACTTC.

To note about this clonotype: This may come from a read error, since a much larger clone is one base off. The J gene is TRBJ1-5, the V gene TRBV4-3, with a possible D match to TRBD1 (6 bases). The CDR3 consists of 17 residues. The V end was cut by 0 bases, the J end by 7 bases, with 19 bases between. Germline-derived CDR1 and CDR2 are LGHNA and YSLEER. CDR3 DNA: TGCGCCAGCAGCCAAGATATCAACGGGGGGCTGAGCCAGCCCCAGCATTTT. Translated, it gives CASSQDINGGLSQPQHF.

This clonotype has a single count. This chain joins TRBV18 and TRBJ2-1; unclear D gene. Trimming removed 4 bases at V and 9 bases at J, with 19 bases between. The germline V gene encodes CDR1 KGHSH and CDR2 LQKENI. This CDR3 comprises 15 residues. This chain's CDR3 is CASSRSPNSASEQFF. The CDR3 region has the DNA TGTGCCAGCTCACGGTCGCCAAACTCTGCATCTGAGCAGTTCTTC. The entire variable domain, with the rest obtained from reference TRBV18 and TRBJ2-1, is as follows: NAGVMQNPRHLVRRRGQEARLRCSPMKGHSHVYWYRQLPEEGLKFMVYLQKENIIDESGMPKERFSAEFPKEGPSILRIQQVVRGDSAAYFCASSRSPNSASEQFFGPGTRLTVL.

The V call is TRBV4-3, the J call TRBJ2-1, with 14 nucleotides matching TRBD2. The CDR3 runs 17 residues. V trimming: 3 bases; J trimming: 6 bases; junction bases outside the gene matches: 7. Germline V gene data show CDR1 as LGHNA and CDR2 as YSLEER. In DNA form, the CDR3 reads TGCGCCAGCAGCCATGGGACTAGCGGGAGCCGGGGCAATGAGCAGTTCTTC. Translating gives CASSHGTSGSRGNEQFF.

The sample holds a few counts of this clonotype. The chain uses TRBV20-1 and TRBJ2-3; TRBD2 matches at 9 bases. V was clipped by 1 base and J by 1 base; unmatched bases: 12. Germline CDR1 DFQATT, CDR2 SNEGSKA (reference sequence). The CDR3 consists of 18 residues. This CDR3 reads CSARALGLREGRTDTQYF. CDR3 in DNA: TGCAGTGCTAGAGCCCTGGGGTTGCGGGAGGGACGCACAGATACGCAGTATTTT.